These T cell receptor beta chains were read from a single sample in a study of OX40 agonist ivuxolimab in advanced cancers. Data came from immunoSEQ multiplex PCR; TCRdb stores just in-frame clones and leaves some out. The sample gives around 100,000 clones, about 90% of which show up once; more than 0.15% is in the top ten. This specimen consisted of CD4+ or CD8+ T cells sorted from blood, obtained in a trial of the OX40 agonist ivuxolimab. The receptors come from an adult with an advanced solid tumor such as melanoma, head and neck, liver or kidney cancer. Both conserved end residues are part of each CDR3. Each record gives: CDR3 protein, J gene, V gene.

CDR3: CASSWGTSGSFAETQYF
J: TRBJ2-5
V: TRBV7-9

CDR3: CASTGQAGRYEQYF
J: TRBJ2-7
V: TRBV6-1

CDR3: CASSQGAVNTEAFF
J: TRBJ1-1
V: TRBV10-1

CDR3: CASSASGRIQETQYF
J: TRBJ2-5
V: TRBV6-4

CDR3: CASSIAPRETQYF
J: TRBJ2-5
V: TRBV19

CDR3: CAIGGSGANVLTF
J: TRBJ2-6
V: TRBV10-3

CDR3: CAGGAYNEQFF
J: TRBJ2-1
V: TRBV6-1

CDR3: CASSEPDIYLNEKLFF
J: TRBJ1-4
V: TRBV5-5

CDR3: CASSLWGEKLFF
J: TRBJ1-4
V: TRBV7-9

CDR3: CASSLAGGYEQFF
J: TRBJ2-1
V: TRBV5-1

CDR3: CASSPSGGPAYEQYF
J: TRBJ2-7
V: TRBV6-1

CDR3: CASSEVSGVYEQYF
J: TRBJ2-7
V: TRBV10-2

CDR3: CASNSLRAGASYNEQFF
J: TRBJ2-1
V: TRBV27

CDR3: CASSLVAQSLYNEQFF
J: TRBJ2-1
V: TRBV5-1

CDR3: CSVGGGRKSGYTF
J: TRBJ1-2
V: TRBV29-1

CDR3: CASSSPLDQETQYF
J: TRBJ2-5
V: TRBV28

CDR3: CSVGQGNTEAFF
J: TRBJ1-1
V: TRBV29-1

CDR3: CASSTGERTGELFF
J: TRBJ2-2
V: TRBV2

CDR3: CASSSTLPRSYNEQFF
J: TRBJ2-1
V: TRBV11-2

CDR3: CASPGKQTSVAYEQYF
J: TRBJ2-7
V: TRBV5-1

CDR3: CATNQGQETQYF
J: TRBJ2-5
V: TRBV6-6

CDR3: CASSQSGDTQYF
J: TRBJ2-3
V: TRBV6-6

CDR3: CASSYRGWEKLFF
J: TRBJ1-4
V: TRBV6-6

CDR3: CASSPTGKMAEAFF
J: TRBJ1-1
V: TRBV7-9

CDR3: CASSAGKPYEQYF
J: TRBJ2-7
V: TRBV19

CDR3: CASSGPSYEQYF
J: TRBJ2-7
V: TRBV6-6

CDR3: CASRGDRVYYNEQFF
J: TRBJ2-1
V: TRBV2

CDR3: CASGLEQLAGLSKGYNEQFF
J: TRBJ2-1
V: TRBV12-5

CDR3: CAISQADTQYF
J: TRBJ2-3
V: TRBV10-3

CDR3: CASSPGLAGIAGELFF
J: TRBJ2-2
V: TRBV19

CDR3: CASSLGGAEETQYF
J: TRBJ2-5
V: TRBV5-4

CDR3: CASSVGPNTGELFF
J: TRBJ2-2
V: TRBV9

CDR3: CASSRIYGETQYF
J: TRBJ2-5
V: TRBV5-1

CDR3: CASSLSGVGYTF
J: TRBJ1-2
V: TRBV5-6

CDR3: CASRDSNEQFF
J: TRBJ2-1
V: TRBV5-1

CDR3: CAWSLDRNVDTQYF
J: TRBJ2-3
V: TRBV30

CDR3: CASSRGQNTEAFF
J: TRBJ1-1
V: TRBV7-6

CDR3: CASSRETSGIVSGANVLTF
J: TRBJ2-6
V: TRBV7-9

CDR3: CASKEGDTQYF
J: TRBJ2-3
V: TRBV2

CDR3: CASRLAGVHEQYF
J: TRBJ2-7
V: TRBV28

CDR3: CASSIFSTGLRPQHF
J: TRBJ1-5
V: TRBV19

CDR3: CASSPTISLETQYF
J: TRBJ2-5
V: TRBV5-1

CDR3: CASSAYEQYF
J: TRBJ2-7
V: TRBV9

CDR3: CASSSDSRSRGYTF
J: TRBJ1-2
V: TRBV28

CDR3: CAIRDGQGNGGYTF
J: TRBJ1-2
V: TRBV10-3